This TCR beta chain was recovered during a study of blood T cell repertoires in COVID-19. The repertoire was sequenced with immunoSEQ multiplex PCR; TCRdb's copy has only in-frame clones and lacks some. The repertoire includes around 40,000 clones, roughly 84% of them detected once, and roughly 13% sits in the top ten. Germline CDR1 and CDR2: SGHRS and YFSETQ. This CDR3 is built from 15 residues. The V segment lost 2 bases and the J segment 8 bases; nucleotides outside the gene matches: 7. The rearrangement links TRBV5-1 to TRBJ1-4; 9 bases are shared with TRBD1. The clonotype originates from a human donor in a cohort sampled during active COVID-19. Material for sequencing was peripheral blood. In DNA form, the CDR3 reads TGCGCCAGCAGCTTAGGGACAGGGTTTGGGGAAAAACTGTTTTTT. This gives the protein CASSLGTGFGEKLFF.